These T cell receptor beta chains were read from a single sample in a study of OX40 agonist ivuxolimab in advanced cancers. Clones were sequenced by immunoSEQ multiplex PCR, and TCRdb holds only the in-frame ones, with some missing. The data hold 100,000 to 120,000 clones, with 75% to 95% observed a single time. The source material was CD4+ or CD8+ T cells sorted from blood, sampled in a trial of the OX40 agonist ivuxolimab. The receptors were sampled from an adult with an advanced solid tumor such as melanoma, head and neck, liver or kidney cancer. CDR3s include the opening cysteine and the closing phenylalanine or tryptophan. A D gene is named only where the DNA matches it firmly. Some rows have no size entry. The others give once, few or many, or a class for an expanded clone.

D gene: TRBD2
J gene: TRBJ2-1
clone size: NA
V gene: TRBV7-3
CDR3 protein: CASSSKTSAYNEQFF
CDR3 DNA: TGTGCCAGCAGCTCAAAGACTAGCGCCTACAATGAGCAGTTCTTC

D gene: NA
J gene: TRBJ2-6
clone size: once
V gene: TRBV6-1
CDR3 protein: CASRGYSGANVLTF
CDR3 DNA: TGTGCCAGCAGGGGCTACTCTGGGGCCAACGTCCTGACTTTC

D gene: TRBD2
J gene: TRBJ2-7
clone size: NA
V gene: TRBV5-1
CDR3 protein: CASSLGLAGGLYEQYF
CDR3 DNA: TGCGCCAGCAGCTTGGGTCTAGCGGGAGGGTTGTACGAGCAGTACTTC

D gene: NA
J gene: TRBJ2-1
clone size: NA
V gene: TRBV30
CDR3 protein: CAWSVSGVRDEQFF
CDR3 DNA: TGTGCCTGGAGTGTTTCCGGGGTTAGGGATGAGCAGTTCTTC

D gene: NA
J gene: TRBJ1-1
clone size: NA
V gene: TRBV2
CDR3 protein: CASSETMSGTEAFF
CDR3 DNA: TGTGCCAGCAGTGAGACAATGTCAGGCACTGAAGCTTTCTTT

D gene: NA
J gene: TRBJ2-2
clone size: once
V gene: TRBV27
CDR3 protein: CASSNTMGPLGELFF
CDR3 DNA: TGTGCCAGCAGCAATACCATGGGACCGCTGGGGGAGCTGTTTTTT

D gene: NA
J gene: TRBJ2-7
clone size: NA
V gene: TRBV18
CDR3 protein: CASSPPGPRITYEQYF
CDR3 DNA: TGTGCCAGCTCACCACCGGGACCGCGAATTACCTACGAGCAGTACTTC

D gene: NA
J gene: TRBJ2-3
clone size: NA
V gene: TRBV2
CDR3 protein: CASKAQSSGTDTQYF
CDR3 DNA: TGTGCCAGTAAAGCCCAAAGTTCGGGCACAGATACGCAGTATTTT

D gene: NA
J gene: TRBJ2-7
clone size: NA
V gene: TRBV18
CDR3 protein: CASSPRGIDEQYF
CDR3 DNA: TGTGCCAGCTCACCACGAGGAATTGACGAGCAGTACTTC

D gene: TRBD2
J gene: TRBJ2-3
clone size: NA
V gene: TRBV4-2
CDR3 protein: CASGSSGGGDTQYF
CDR3 DNA: TGTGCCAGCGGGTCTAGCGGGGGAGGGGATACGCAGTATTTT

D gene: NA
J gene: TRBJ1-6
clone size: many
V gene: TRBV5-4
CDR3 protein: CASSTTALRDSPLHF
CDR3 DNA: TGTGCCAGCAGCACGACAGCCCTCAGAGATTCACCCCTCCACTTT

D gene: TRBD1
J gene: TRBJ2-7
clone size: NA
V gene: TRBV12-5
CDR3 protein: CASGLGQGPYEQYF
CDR3 DNA: TGTGCTAGTGGCCTGGGACAGGGGCCCTACGAGCAGTACTTC

D gene: NA
J gene: TRBJ2-3
clone size: NA
V gene: TRBV5-8
CDR3 protein: CASSFESGPTDTQYF
CDR3 DNA: TGTGCCAGCAGCTTTGAGTCCGGGCCCACAGATACGCAGTATTTT

D gene: NA
J gene: TRBJ2-1
clone size: NA
V gene: TRBV11-3
CDR3 protein: CASSSGVYNEQFF
CDR3 DNA: TGTGCCTCCTCGTCGGGGGTCTACAATGAGCAGTTCTTC

D gene: NA
J gene: TRBJ1-5
clone size: NA
V gene: TRBV15
CDR3 protein: CATSKDIISNQPQHF
CDR3 DNA: TGTGCCACCAGCAAGGACATTATATCCAATCAGCCCCAGCATTTT

D gene: TRBD1
J gene: TRBJ1-5
clone size: NA
V gene: TRBV6-1
CDR3 protein: CASRDSGQNNQPQHF
CDR3 DNA: TGTGCCAGCAGAGACTCGGGACAGAACAATCAGCCCCAGCATTTT

D gene: TRBD2
J gene: TRBJ2-5
clone size: NA
V gene: TRBV9
CDR3 protein: CASSVLAGAEETQYF
CDR3 DNA: TGTGCCAGCAGCGTGCTAGCGGGGGCTGAAGAGACCCAGTACTTC

D gene: NA
J gene: TRBJ1-3
clone size: once
V gene: TRBV6-1
CDR3 protein: CASSEHAGATGNTIYF
CDR3 DNA: TGTGCCAGCAGTGAGCACGCAGGGGCGACTGGAAACACCATATATTTT

D gene: NA
J gene: TRBJ2-3
clone size: NA
V gene: TRBV4-2
CDR3 protein: CASSQDPPFDTQYF
CDR3 DNA: TGTGCCAGCAGCCAAGACCCTCCGTTCGATACGCAGTATTTT

D gene: TRBD1
J gene: TRBJ1-2
clone size: NA
V gene: TRBV5-1
CDR3 protein: CASRPTGGYGYTF
CDR3 DNA: TGCGCCAGCAGGCCTACAGGGGGCTATGGCTACACCTTC

D gene: NA
J gene: TRBJ1-5
clone size: once
V gene: TRBV19
CDR3 protein: CASSIRHQPQHF
CDR3 DNA: TGTGCCAGTAGTATAAGACATCAGCCCCAGCATTTT

D gene: TRBD2
J gene: TRBJ2-3
clone size: NA
V gene: TRBV18
CDR3 protein: CASSPLGGGSTDTQYF
CDR3 DNA: TGTGCCAGCTCACCCCTAGGCGGGGGAAGCACAGATACGCAGTATTTT

D gene: NA
J gene: TRBJ1-6
clone size: NA
V gene: TRBV6-6
CDR3 protein: CASTTEPYNSPLHF
CDR3 DNA: TGTGCCAGCACCACAGAACCCTATAATTCACCCCTCCACTTT